Listed here are 18 T cell receptor beta chains from one sample, sequenced in a study of cytomegalovirus exposure and HLA in healthy donors. The PCR made use of 60 Vbeta and 13 Jbeta primers. The assay was immunoSEQ multiplex PCR, and TCRdb's table has in-frame clones only and misses some. The sample has around 67,000 clones, 60% to 80% seen once. Sample: PBMCs. The receptors here all came from a woman aged 25 to 39 in good health and CMV-seropositive.

The J gene is TRBJ1-1, the V gene TRBV29-1, with TRBD1 as a possible D gene (6 bases). The CDR3 extends over 13 amino acids. With 7 bases removed from V and 0 bases from J, the gap between germline ends came to 12 bases. The germline gives CDR1 SQVTM, CDR2 ANQGSEA. Here the CDR3 reads CSEQGQLNTEAFF. The CDR3 DNA follows: TGCAGCGAGCAGGGGCAATTGAACACTGAAGCTTTCTTT.

The chain employs TRBV9 and TRBJ2-3, with D maybe TRBD2 (6 bases). CDR1 and CDR2 (germline): SGDLS, YYNGEE. Trimming stripped 2 bases from V and 6 bases from J, with 16 bases between. The CDR3 runs 15 residues. The CDR3 DNA follows: TGTGCCAGCAGCGTCCTGGGACTTGGCGGTGATACGCAGTATTTT. Its translation is CASSVLGLGGDTQYF.

The chain couples TRBV29-1 to TRBJ2-3, with 9 bases that match TRBD1. Germline V gene data show CDR1 as SQVTM and CDR2 as ANQGSEA. Unmatched junction bases numbered 8, after V lost 7 bases and J lost 3 bases. This CDR3 comprises 14 residues. CDR3 DNA: TGCAGCGGTGGAAATGGACAGGGGACAGATACGCAGTATTTT. Translated, it gives CSGGNGQGTDTQYF.

The V and J genes are TRBV6-6 and TRBJ1-5; D is perhaps TRBD1 (5 bases). The germline CDR1 and CDR2 sequences are MNHNY and SVGAGI (reference sequence). This CDR3 contains 14 residues. V was pared by 2 bases and J by 7 bases, with 12 bases between. In DNA, the CDR3 is TGTGCCAGCAGTTACGGGGCCATTCGGCAGCCCCAGCATTTT. Its protein product is CASSYGAIRQPQHF.

The chain recombines TRBV2 with TRBJ2-1, with 9 bases that match TRBD2. Germline lookup yields CDR1 SNHLY and CDR2 FYNNEI. The junction had 4 bases not matched to a gene; V was cut back by 5 bases and J by 2 bases. The length of the CDR3 is 15 residues. CDR3 loop: CASSSQRGAYNEQFF. As DNA, the CDR3 is TGTGCCAGCAGTTCCCAGCGGGGGGCCTACAATGAGCAGTTCTTC. Full variable domain (missing parts from reference TRBV2 and TRBJ2-1): EPEVTQTPSHQVTQMGQEVILRCVPISNHLYFYWYRQILGQKVEFLVSFYNNEISEKSEIFDDQFSVERPDGSNFTLKIRSTKLEDSAMYFCASSSQRGAYNEQFFGPGTRLTVL.

The chain carries TRBV28 and TRBJ2-2; 7 nucleotides match TRBD1. Germline CDR1 and CDR2: MDHEN and SYDVKM. The CDR3 extends over 15 amino acids. V lost 5 bases and J lost 3; bases outside the gene matches: 6. The CDR3 sequence: CASSGAGGYTGELFF. Written as DNA, the CDR3 is TGTGCCAGCAGTGGGGCAGGGGGATACACCGGGGAGCTGTTTTTT.

This clone is a singleton in its sample. This rearrangement joins TRBV28 to TRBJ1-2; 10 bases agree with TRBD1. The V gene end was trimmed by 6 bases and the J gene end by 6 bases; junction bases not matched to a gene: 10. The CDR3 sequence is 15 residues long. CDR1 is MDHEN and CDR2 is SYDVKM in the germline V gene. The CDR3 DNA is TGTGCCAGCAGCCTATCTAGGGACAGGGGTAATGGCTACACCTTC. This translates into CASSLSRDRGNGYTF.

J is TRBJ1-2 and V is TRBV27; 10 nucleotides agree with TRBD1. CDR1 and CDR2 (germline): MNHEY, SMNVEV (reference sequence). CDR3 length: 13 amino acids. V was clipped by 2 bases and J by 7 bases; unmatched bases: 1. CDR3 residues: CASSLGTGVGYTF. As DNA, the CDR3 is TGTGCCAGCAGTTTAGGGACAGGGGTTGGCTACACCTTC.

This sequence joins TRBV2 and TRBJ1-5; 10 bases agree with TRBD1. V lost 6 bases and J lost 6; bases outside the gene matches: 17. Germline CDR1 and CDR2: SNHLY and FYNNEI. The CDR3 is 18 amino acids. The CDR3 region has the DNA TGTGCCAGCAGCGGCCCGGGACAGGGGATTTTAATCCTTCAGCCCCAGCATTTT. Protein: CASSGPGQGILILQPQHF.

The chain is built from TRBV6-1 and TRBJ2-1; 11 bases map to TRBD2. The germline CDR1 and CDR2 sequences are MNHNS and SASEGT. V was clipped by 4 bases and J by 8 bases; unmatched bases: 4. The CDR3 spans 14 residues. The CDR3 is CASSVAGGRDEQFF. The CDR3 nucleotides are TGTGCCAGCAGTGTAGCGGGAGGGCGCGATGAGCAGTTCTTC.

The chain links TRBV27 to TRBJ1-2, with 9 bases lining up with TRBD1. V was pared by 7 bases and J by 2 bases, with 5 bases of the junction left unmatched. The CDR3 consists of 14 residues. From germline, CDR1 is MNHEY and CDR2 SMNVEV (reference sequence). The CDR3 DNA sequence: TGTGCCAGCACTCCGGACAGGGGCAACTATGGCTACACCTTC. Encoded protein: CASTPDRGNYGYTF.

The count of this clone is one. The chain links TRBV28 to TRBJ2-3; D unresolved. The CDR3 consists of 12 residues. CDR1 and CDR2 from the germline V gene are MDHEN and SYDVKM. The ends were cut back, 1 base at V and 6 bases at J, with 5 bases in the middle. CDR3 loop: CASSLSGDTQYF. Here the CDR3 DNA reads TGTGCCAGCAGTTTATCCGGGGATACGCAGTATTTT.

The chain recombines TRBV29-1 with TRBJ2-3; 9 nucleotides line up with TRBD2. The CDR3 is made up of 15 amino acids. Germline CDR1 is SQVTM and CDR2 is ANQGSEA. J was trimmed by 6 bases and V by 6 bases; bases with no gene match: 13. As DNA, the CDR3 is TGCAGCGTGATTCAGGGCGGGAGGGCACTCGATACGCAGTATTTT. It specifies CSVIQGGRALDTQYF.

The chain has TRBV25-1 and TRBJ2-7, with D unclear. CDR1 and CDR2 from the germline V gene are MGHDK and SYGVNS. This CDR3 contains 14 residues. Trimming shortened V by 2 bases and J by 3 bases, and 11 bases separated the two germline ends. The CDR3 DNA reads as TGTGCCAGCAGTGAAGGTGGTGTCTACTACGAGCAGTACTTC. As protein: CASSEGGVYYEQYF.

As regards this clone: This same CDR3 is encoded by further DNA sequences in the sample. The chain links TRBV29-1 to TRBJ1-5; possible D gene TRBD1, 6 bases. V was pared by 6 bases and J by 1 base, with 7 bases between. CDR3 length: 12 amino acids. Per the germline V gene, CDR1 is SQVTM and CDR2 is ANQGSEA. The CDR3, as DNA: TGCAGCGTCGGACAGAGCAATCAGCCCCAGCATTTT. Translated: CSVGQSNQPQHF.

The chain is built from TRBV6-5 and TRBJ2-2, with D possibly being TRBD1 (5 bases). Germline loops: CDR1 MNHEY, CDR2 SVGAGI. V was trimmed by 8 bases and J by 5 bases, leaving 12 bases between them. The CDR3 consists of 13 residues. Here the CDR3 reads CASGRVGTGELFF. Here the CDR3 DNA reads TGTGCCAGCGGCAGGGTAGGGACCGGGGAGCTGTTTTTT.

The rearrangement links TRBV7-9 to TRBJ2-2; D ambiguous. This CDR3 contains 14 residues. Trimming took off 0 bases at V and 4 bases at J, with 6 bases between the two ends. Germline CDR1 SEHNR, CDR2 FQNEAQ (reference sequence). The CDR3 nucleotides read TGTGCCAGCAGCTTAGCCGCAGGCACCGGGGAGCTGTTTTTT. Protein sequence: CASSLAAGTGELFF.

J is TRBJ2-7 and V is TRBV5-1; 7 positions match TRBD1. The J segment lost 5 bases and the V segment lost 3 bases, leaving 2 bases of the junction unmatched. CDR3 size: 12 residues. CDR1 SGHRS and CDR2 YFSETQ come from the germline V gene. In DNA, the CDR3 is TGCGCCAGCAGCTCTCAGGGGGACGAGCAGTACTTC. Its translation is CASSSQGDEQYF.